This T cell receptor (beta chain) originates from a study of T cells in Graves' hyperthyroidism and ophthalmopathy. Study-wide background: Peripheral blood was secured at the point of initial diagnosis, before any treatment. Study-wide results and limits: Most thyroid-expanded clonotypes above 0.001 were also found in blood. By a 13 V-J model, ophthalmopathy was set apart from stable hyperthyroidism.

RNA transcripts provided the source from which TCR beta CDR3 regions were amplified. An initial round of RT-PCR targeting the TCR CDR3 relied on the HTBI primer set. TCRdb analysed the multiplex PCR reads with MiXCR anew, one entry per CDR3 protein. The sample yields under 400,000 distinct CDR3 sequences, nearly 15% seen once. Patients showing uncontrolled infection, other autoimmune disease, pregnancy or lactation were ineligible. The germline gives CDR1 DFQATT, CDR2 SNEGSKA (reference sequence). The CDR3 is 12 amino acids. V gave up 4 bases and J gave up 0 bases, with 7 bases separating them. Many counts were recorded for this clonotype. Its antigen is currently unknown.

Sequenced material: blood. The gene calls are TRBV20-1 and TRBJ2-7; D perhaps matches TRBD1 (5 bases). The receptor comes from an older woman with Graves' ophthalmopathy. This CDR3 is CSATRDSYEQYF. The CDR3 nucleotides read TGCAGTGCTACCAGGGACTCCTACGAGCAGTACTTC.